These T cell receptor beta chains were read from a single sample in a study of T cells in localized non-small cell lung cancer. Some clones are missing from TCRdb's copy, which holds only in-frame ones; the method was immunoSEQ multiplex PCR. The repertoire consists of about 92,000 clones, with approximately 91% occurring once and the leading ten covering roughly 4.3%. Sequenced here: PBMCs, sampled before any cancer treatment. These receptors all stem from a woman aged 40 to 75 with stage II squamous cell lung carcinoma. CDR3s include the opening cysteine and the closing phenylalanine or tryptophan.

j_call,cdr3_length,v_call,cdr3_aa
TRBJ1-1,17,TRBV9,CASSAIVGTEMNTEAFF
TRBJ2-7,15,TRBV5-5,CASRGLRDRAYEQYF
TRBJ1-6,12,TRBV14,CASSQEKTPLHF
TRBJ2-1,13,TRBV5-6,CASSLTASGDAFF
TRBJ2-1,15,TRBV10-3,CAISGPGGSYNEQFF
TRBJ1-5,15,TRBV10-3,CAISASGTGNQPQHF
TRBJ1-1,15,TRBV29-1,CSVEDPGQGNTEAFF
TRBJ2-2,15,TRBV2,CASTPDTSNTGELFF
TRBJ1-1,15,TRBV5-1,CASSPNIPRDTEAFF
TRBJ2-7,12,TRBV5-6,CASSLLSHEQYF